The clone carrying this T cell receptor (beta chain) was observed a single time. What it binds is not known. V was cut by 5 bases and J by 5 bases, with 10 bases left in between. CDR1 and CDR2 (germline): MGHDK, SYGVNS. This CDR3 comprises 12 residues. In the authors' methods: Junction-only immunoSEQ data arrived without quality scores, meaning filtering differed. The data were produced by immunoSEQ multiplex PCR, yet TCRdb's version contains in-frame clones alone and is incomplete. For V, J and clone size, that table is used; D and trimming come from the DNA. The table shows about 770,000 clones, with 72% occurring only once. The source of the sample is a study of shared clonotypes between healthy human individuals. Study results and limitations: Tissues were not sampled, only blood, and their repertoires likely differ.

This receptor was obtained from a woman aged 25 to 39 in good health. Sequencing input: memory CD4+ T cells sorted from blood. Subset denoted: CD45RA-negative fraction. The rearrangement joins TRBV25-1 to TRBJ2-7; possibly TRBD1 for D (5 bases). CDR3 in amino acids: CASSSQADEQYF. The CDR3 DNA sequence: TGTGCCAGCAGTTCACAGGCTGACGAGCAGTACTTC.